These T cell receptor beta chains were read from a single sample in a study of cytotoxic CD8 clonotypes in ibrutinib-treated CLL. The table came from immunoSEQ multiplex PCR; TCRdb's copy has only in-frame clones and leaves some out. The sample shows some 92,000 clones, 75% to 80% of them seen only once. The sample here was PBMCs, taken after 24 months of ibrutinib treatment. The origin of the receptors is a human donor with chronic lymphocytic leukemia. Both conserved end residues are part of each CDR3. D genes are given only for firm matches. Clone size, where shown, is once, few, many, or a class for clones that have expanded.

D	J	V	size	CDR3	DNA
TRBD2	TRBJ2-1	TRBV5-1	NA	CASSLITQTSGRSNEQFF	TGCGCCAGCAGCTTGATCACGCAAACTAGCGGGAGAAGCAATGAGCAGTTCTTC
NA	TRBJ1-2	TRBV5-8	NA	CASTVRGTGGYTF	TGTGCCAGCACCGTACGGGGGACGGGTGGCTACACCTTC
NA	TRBJ2-3	TRBV7-9	few	CASSSYPRTTSTDTQYF	TGTGCCAGCAGCTCCTACCCTCGGACAACTAGCACAGATACGCAGTATTTT
NA	TRBJ1-1	TRBV30	NA	CAWTHKGSREAEAFF	TGTGCCTGGACACATAAAGGGTCCCGGGAGGCTGAAGCTTTCTTT
NA	TRBJ2-3	TRBV5-4	NA	CASSLAPSSDTDTQYF	TGTGCCAGCAGCTTGGCCCCCTCTAGCGACACAGATACGCAGTATTTT
NA	TRBJ1-1	TRBV30	once	CAWSVVENTEAFF	TGTGCCTGGAGTGTAGTAGAGAACACTGAAGCTTTCTTT
TRBD1	TRBJ1-6	TRBV27	NA	CASTNRQGVSPLHF	TGTGCCAGCACCAACCGACAGGGAGTTTCACCCCTCCACTTT
NA	TRBJ2-1	TRBV2	NA	CASRQEIYNEQFF	TGTGCCAGCAGGCAGGAGATCTACAATGAGCAGTTCTTC
NA	TRBJ2-7	TRBV5-4	NA	CASSLEVGRVAEQYF	TGTGCCAGCAGCTTGGAAGTAGGCAGGGTCGCCGAGCAGTACTTC
NA	TRBJ2-3	TRBV9	NA	CASSPVSGTTDTQYF	TGTGCCAGCAGCCCCGTAAGCGGAACCACAGATACGCAGTATTTT
TRBD1	TRBJ1-1	TRBV5-4	few	CASSRDRQGGTEAFF	TGTGCCAGCAGCCGGGACAGGCAGGGGGGAACTGAAGCTTTCTTT
TRBD1	TRBJ1-1	TRBV7-2	NA	CASRPGTGPSNTEAFF	TGTGCCAGCAGACCCGGGACAGGACCTTCGAACACTGAAGCTTTCTTT
TRBD1	TRBJ1-1	TRBV29-1	NA	CSARDRGNEGEAFF	TGCAGCGCCCGGGACAGGGGGAACGAGGGTGAAGCTTTCTTT
TRBD2	TRBJ2-1	TRBV6-5	once	CASRPPTSGGSEQFF	TGTGCCAGCCGCCCCCCGACTAGCGGGGGCAGTGAGCAGTTCTTC
NA	TRBJ2-7	TRBV15	NA	CATSRELVTYEQYF	TGTGCCACCAGCAGAGAGTTAGTCACCTACGAGCAGTACTTC
NA	TRBJ1-1	TRBV6-1	NA	CASNPGSMNTEAFF	TGTGCCAGCAACCCGGGAAGCATGAACACTGAAGCTTTCTTT
TRBD2	TRBJ2-1	TRBV10-3	NA	CAISERASGGGNEQFF	TGTGCCATCAGTGAGCGGGCTAGCGGGGGGGGTAATGAGCAGTTCTTC
TRBD1	TRBJ2-3	TRBV18	NA	CASSTGQVTDTQYF	TGTGCCAGCTCTACCGGACAGGTCACAGATACGCAGTATTTT
NA	TRBJ2-4	TRBV5-4	NA	CASSPGDQVDIQYF	TGTGCCAGCAGCCCGGGTGACCAGGTGGACATTCAGTACTTC
NA	TRBJ1-1	TRBV28	NA	CASSSPGGWTEAFF	TGTGCCAGCAGTTCCCCTGGAGGGTGGACTGAAGCTTTCTTT
NA	TRBJ2-2	TRBV30	NA	CAWSIWPNTGELFF	TGTGCCTGGAGTATCTGGCCGAACACCGGGGAGCTGTTTTTT
NA	TRBJ2-7	TRBV20-1	once	CSAAEDYEQYF	TGCAGTGCCGCCGAAGACTACGAGCAGTACTTC
NA	TRBJ1-5	TRBV2	NA	CASRRDVSNQPQHF	TGTGCCAGCAGGAGGGACGTTAGCAATCAGCCCCAGCATTTT
NA	TRBJ2-6	TRBV7-3	NA	CASSLNPLGSGANVLTF	TGTGCCAGCAGCTTAAACCCCCTGGGCTCTGGGGCCAACGTCCTGACTTTC
NA	TRBJ2-7	TRBV14	once	CASSDIKWAHEQYF	TGTGCCAGCAGCGACATTAAGTGGGCCCACGAGCAGTACTTC
NA	TRBJ1-2	TRBV18	once	CASSPDTMEGGYTF	TGTGCCAGCTCACCTGATACGATGGAAGGGGGCTACACCTTC
NA	TRBJ2-7	TRBV10-1	NA	CASSGRQTYEQYF	TGCGCCAGCAGTGGCAGGCAGACCTACGAGCAGTACTTC
NA	TRBJ2-2	TRBV2	NA	CASSGQKNTGELFF	TGTGCCAGCAGTGGGCAGAAGAACACCGGGGAGCTGTTTTTT
NA	TRBJ2-7	TRBV14	NA	CASSPPHRPPYEQYF	TGTGCCAGCAGCCCGCCGCACCGGCCTCCCTACGAGCAGTACTTC
TRBD1	TRBJ2-7	TRBV9	NA	CASSVRDSSYEQYF	TGTGCCAGCAGCGTCCGGGACAGCTCCTACGAGCAGTACTTC
NA	TRBJ1-5	TRBV12-2	NA	CASRLITVGGANQPQHF	TGTGCAAGTCGCTTAATCACCGTCGGGGGCGCGAATCAGCCCCAGCATTTT
NA	TRBJ2-3	TRBV21-1	NA	CAERAPWADTQYF	TGTGCCGAGCGGGCACCTTGGGCAGATACGCAGTATTTT
TRBD1	TRBJ1-1	TRBV5-1	once	CASSPRDRENTEAFF	TGCGCCAGCAGCCCAAGGGACAGGGAGAATACTGAAGCTTTCTTT
NA	TRBJ2-5	TRBV9	NA	CASSQEGETQYF	TGTGCCAGCAGCCAAGAGGGCGAGACCCAGTACTTC
NA	TRBJ2-5	TRBV4-1	NA	CASSQASRERGETQYF	TGCGCCAGCAGCCAAGCGTCCCGGGAAAGGGGCGAGACCCAGTACTTC
NA	TRBJ1-3	TRBV14	few	CASSQVKGSGNTIYF	TGTGCCAGCAGCCAAGTAAAGGGTTCTGGAAACACCATATATTTT
NA	TRBJ2-7	TRBV12-5	NA	CASGAAWGEQYF	TGTGCTAGTGGAGCAGCCTGGGGCGAGCAGTACTTC
NA	TRBJ2-7	TRBV6-5	once	CASTPRIGQSYEQYF	TGTGCCAGCACCCCAAGGATCGGACAGAGCTACGAGCAGTACTTC
NA	TRBJ2-7	TRBV19	NA	CASSIDLGMDYEQYF	TGTGCCAGTAGTATAGATCTAGGAATGGACTACGAGCAGTACTTC
TRBD2	TRBJ2-7	TRBV19	NA	CASSPDGGGAYEQYF	TGTGCCAGTAGTCCCGACGGGGGAGGGGCCTACGAGCAGTACTTC
TRBD1	TRBJ2-6	TRBV5-1	few	CASSLADRGVLTF	TGCGCCAGCAGCTTGGCCGACAGGGGCGTCCTGACTTTC
TRBD2	TRBJ2-5	TRBV5-4	NA	CASSLSSTSGQETQYF	TGTGCCAGCAGTCTCTCCTCTACTAGCGGCCAAGAGACCCAGTACTTC
TRBD2	TRBJ2-3	TRBV11-3	NA	CASSFGLAGSTDTQYF	TGTGCCAGCAGCTTCGGGCTAGCGGGATCCACAGATACGCAGTATTTT
NA	TRBJ1-5	TRBV19	NA	CASSIMGRGLNQPQHF	TGTGCCAGTAGTATAATGGGTAGAGGCCTTAATCAGCCCCAGCATTTT